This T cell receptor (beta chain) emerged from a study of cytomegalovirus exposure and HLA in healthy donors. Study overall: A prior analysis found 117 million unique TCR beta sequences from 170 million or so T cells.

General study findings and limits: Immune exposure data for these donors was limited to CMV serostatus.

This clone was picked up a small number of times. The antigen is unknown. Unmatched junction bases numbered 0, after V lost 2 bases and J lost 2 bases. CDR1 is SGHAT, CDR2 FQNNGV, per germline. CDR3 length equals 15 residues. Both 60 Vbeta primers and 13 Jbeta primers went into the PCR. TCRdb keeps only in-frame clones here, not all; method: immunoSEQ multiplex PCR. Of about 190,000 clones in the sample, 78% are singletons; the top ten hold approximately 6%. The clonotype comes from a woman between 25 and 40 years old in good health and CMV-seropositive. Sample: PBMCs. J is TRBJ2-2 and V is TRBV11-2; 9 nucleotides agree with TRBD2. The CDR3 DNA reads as TGTGCCAGCAGCTTACTAGCGGGAAACACCGGGGAGCTGTTTTTT. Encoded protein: CASSLLAGNTGELFF.